Sequencing of this T cell receptor beta chain was carried out in a study of vaccination and CD4 T cells after COVID-19. In the study overall: Convalescents were six males and four females, two of them Hispanic.

Regarding treatment: approximately 10-day PBMC culture with coronavirus spike peptide pools or control peptides (ViraFEST assay). The assay that was used to sequence DNA from cultured CD4+ T cells was the Oncomine TCR Beta short-read assay. TCRdb re-derived calls from the PCR reads in MiXCR, one entry per CDR3 protein. The sample consists of roughly 14,000 distinct CDR3 sequences, less than 65% of them appearing once. The CDR3 contains 17 residues. V lost 0 bases and J 4 bases, leaving 17 bases between the germline ends. Germline V gene sequence: CDR1 SGHRS, CDR2 YFSETQ. In the case of this clonotype: Its antigen is unidentified.

The receptor was isolated from a human donor who had recovered from COVID-19. The chain links TRBV5-1 to TRBJ1-5; possible D gene TRBD1, 5 bases. The sequenced sample was CD4+ T cells from blood, cultured in vitro, obtained before SARS-CoV-2 vaccination. In DNA, the CDR3 is TGCGCCAGCAGCTTGGGCCCCCGGGGGTCGGATAATCAGCCCCAGCATTTT. This sequence encodes CASSLGPRGSDNQPQHF.